The 30 T cell receptor beta chains presented below share a single source sample, sequenced in a study of blood T cell repertoires in COVID-19. The data were produced by immunoSEQ multiplex PCR, yet TCRdb's version contains in-frame clones alone and is incomplete. The sample contains about 42,000 clones, 90% of which appear only once. The sequencing sample was made of peripheral blood. The receptors here all came from a man aged 45-60 years with active COVID-19.

This clone was seen a single time. This chain uses TRBV5-1 with TRBJ1-2, with D perhaps TRBD1 (5 bases). With 4 bases removed from V and 0 bases from J, the gap between germline ends came to 13 bases. Germline CDR1 reads SGHRS; CDR2 reads YFSETQ. There are 15 residues in the CDR3. This CDR3 reads CASSPQQEPNYGYTF. Here the CDR3 DNA reads TGCGCCAGCAGCCCGCAACAGGAGCCTAACTATGGCTACACCTTC.

This clone appeared once. The chain combines TRBV7-9 with TRBJ1-1; no clear D gene. Looked up from germline, CDR1 is SEHNR and CDR2 is FQNEAQ (reference sequence). The CDR3 runs 14 residues. Between the trimmed V and J ends, which lost 5 bases and 0 bases, there was a span of 10 bases. The CDR3 loop is CASSRDGMNTEAFF. The CDR3 DNA is TGTGCCAGCAGCAGAGACGGGATGAACACTGAAGCTTTCTTT.

The chain employs TRBV4-2 and TRBJ2-2, with 12 nucleotides matching TRBD2. The length of the CDR3 is 18 residues. Trimming cost V 1 base and J 4 bases; bases outside gene matches: 7. CDR1 is LGHNA, CDR2 YNFKEQ, per germline. The CDR3 reads CASSQGLAGGPGTGELFF. CDR3 coding DNA: TGTGCCAGCAGCCAAGGGCTAGCGGGGGGGCCAGGCACCGGGGAGCTGTTTTTT.

The genes are TRBV10-3 and TRBJ1-4, with D hard to call. Germline loops: CDR1 ENHRY, CDR2 SYGVKD. Trimming cost V 3 bases and J 8 bases, with 13 bases left between them. CDR3 length: 14 amino acids. In DNA, the CDR3 is TGTGCCATCAGTGAAAATGACGGAGGGGAAAAACTGTTTTTT. Its translation is CAISENDGGEKLFF.

The CDR3 DNA reads TGTGCCAGCAGTGAAGCCGGGACTAGCGGCTCCTACGAGCAGTACTTC. Translation: CASSEAGTSGSYEQYF. The rearrangement joins TRBV6-1 to TRBJ2-7, with 11 bases fitting TRBD2. The length of the CDR3 is 16 residues. Trimming removed 0 bases from V and 0 bases from J; junction bases left unmatched: 1. CDR1 and CDR2 (germline): MNHNS, SASEGT.

A word on this clone: The sample contains more than one DNA sequence encoding this CDR3. This chain joins TRBV9 and TRBJ2-7; D might be TRBD1 (6 bases). CDR3 length equals 13 residues. Germline V gene lookup returns CDR1 SGDLS and CDR2 YYNGEE. V lost 0 bases and J 2 bases, leaving 6 bases between the germline ends. CDR3 DNA sequence: TGTGCCAGCAGCGTAGAGGGGGCCTACGAGCAGTACTTC. This translates into CASSVEGAYEQYF.

This clone was counted only a few times. The rearrangement joins TRBV3-1 (or the pseudogene TRBV3-2) to TRBJ2-7; no clear D. V was cut by 5 bases and J by 3 bases, with 14 bases left in between. Germline CDR1 and CDR2: LGHDT and YNNKEL (reference sequence). The CDR3 consists of 14 residues. The DNA for the CDR3 is TGTGCCAGCAGCAGACGACCCCAGGTCTACGAGCAGTACTTC. This sequence encodes CASSRRPQVYEQYF.

Here the CDR3 DNA reads TGTGCCAGCAGCCTCGGACAGACGAACACCGGGGAGCTGTTTTTT. This encodes CASSLGQTNTGELFF. The rearrangement uses TRBV14 and TRBJ2-2; possibly TRBD1 for D (6 bases). Deletions cut 4 bases from V and 0 bases from J, with 9 bases between. The CDR3 consists of 15 residues. Germline values: CDR1 SGHDN, CDR2 FVKESK.

This chain links TRBV6-5 with TRBJ1-5; D is possibly TRBD1 (6 bases). CDR3 length equals 13 residues. V lost 5 bases and J 2 bases, leaving 7 bases between the germline ends. The germline CDR1 and CDR2 sequences are MNHEY and SVGAGI. The DNA of the CDR3 is TGTGCCAGCAGTAGGACAGGCAATCAGCCCCAGCATTTT. It yields the protein CASSRTGNQPQHF.

This rearrangement joins TRBV14 to TRBJ2-6; 7 nucleotides match TRBD1. The CDR3 is 17 amino acids. V gave up 0 bases and J gave up 5 bases; unmatched junction bases: 7. Per the germline V gene, CDR1 is SGHDN and CDR2 is FVKESK. The CDR3 region has the DNA TGTGCCAGCAGCCAAGATCTCGGGACAGTCTGGGCCAACGTCCTGACTTTC. The encoded protein is CASSQDLGTVWANVLTF.

The chain employs TRBV30 and TRBJ2-1, with D possibly TRBD1 on 7 matching bases. The CDR3 spans 11 residues. CDR1 is GTSNPN and CDR2 is SVGIG in the germline V gene (reference sequence). The V end was cut by 7 bases, the J end by 7 bases, with 11 bases between. CDR3 nucleotide sequence: TGTGCCTCGACAGGGAGGAATGAGCAGTTCTTC. Translation: CASTGRNEQFF.

V and J are TRBV19 and TRBJ2-1, with 11 bases lining up with TRBD1. This CDR3 spans 15 amino acids. V lost 5 bases to trimming and J lost 8 bases; unmatched junction nucleotides: 8. Germline CDR1 reads LNHDA; CDR2 reads SQIVND (reference sequence). DNA of the CDR3: TGTGCCAGTAGTCGACCGGGACAGGGGGAGGATGAGCAGTTCTTC. Translated: CASSRPGQGEDEQFF.

The genes are TRBV5-6 and TRBJ1-2; D may be TRBD1 (5 bases). The germline V gene has CDR1 SGHDT and CDR2 YYEEEE. This CDR3 is built from 16 residues. Trimming took off 0 bases at V and 4 bases at J, with 16 bases between the two ends. Written as DNA, the CDR3 is TGTGCCAGCAGCTTGGCCGGGGGGGAATTGTCCTATGGCTACACCTTC. It encodes CASSLAGGELSYGYTF.

The gene calls are TRBV27 and TRBJ2-3, with D possibly TRBD2 on 6 matching bases. This CDR3 is built from 14 residues. From germline, CDR1 is MNHEY and CDR2 SMNVEV (reference sequence). V dropped 4 bases and J dropped 8 bases, with 16 bases sitting between them. The DNA of the CDR3 is TGTGCCAGCAGTTCCACCCTCCGCGGGGCTACGCAGTATTTT. As protein: CASSSTLRGATQYF.

This clone was counted only a few times. The V and J genes are TRBV5-1 and TRBJ1-3, with TRBD1 matching over 8 bases. The CDR3 consists of 14 residues. The germline gives CDR1 SGHRS, CDR2 YFSETQ. Losses at the gene ends were 3 bases for V and 8 bases for J; bases not matched to a gene: 7. The CDR3 region has the DNA TGCGCCAGCAGCTCCGGGACAGGTCGGCACACCATATATTTT. Translating it yields CASSSGTGRHTIYF.

This chain uses TRBV7-3 with TRBJ2-1; 9 bases align to TRBD1. Trimming removed 2 bases from V and 8 bases from J; junction bases left unmatched: 7. Germline-derived CDR1 and CDR2 are SGHTA and FQGTGA. The CDR3 sequence is 15 residues long. CDR3 region: CASSLSGQGNDEQFF. In DNA, the CDR3 is TGTGCCAGCAGCTTATCCGGACAGGGGAACGATGAGCAGTTCTTC.

This rearrangement joins TRBV19 to TRBJ2-1; 11 bases map to TRBD2. The germline CDR1 and CDR2 sequences are LNHDA and SQIVND (reference sequence). After removal of 4 bases from V and 9 bases from J, the junction contained 8 bases not matched to a gene. CDR3 size: 15 residues. CDR3 residues: CASSRLAGGLGEQFF. CDR3 bases: TGTGCCAGTAGTAGATTAGCGGGGGGGCTAGGTGAGCAGTTCTTC. The full variable domain, in which reference TRBV19 and TRBJ2-1 provide the parts outside the CDR3, is DGGITQSPKYLFRKEGQNVTLSCEQNLNHDAMYWYRQDPGQGLRLIYYSQIVNDFQKGDIAEGYSVSREKKESFPLTVTSAQKNPTAFYLCASSRLAGGLGEQFFGPGTRLTVL.

The V gene is TRBV3-1 (or the pseudogene TRBV3-2), the J gene TRBJ1-2; D gene uncertain. Germline V gene data show CDR1 as LGHDT and CDR2 as YNNKEL (reference sequence). CDR3 length equals 14 residues. V gave up 0 bases and J gave up 7 bases, with 12 bases separating them. The CDR3 here is CASSQEPSARGYTF. CDR3 nucleotide sequence: TGTGCCAGCAGCCAAGAACCCAGTGCACGTGGCTACACCTTC.

The chain joins TRBV28 to TRBJ1-2; 7 bases map to TRBD1. This CDR3 region has 16 residues. Trimming took 3 bases from V and 3 from J; bases not matched to a gene: 10. Germline lookup yields CDR1 MDHEN and CDR2 SYDVKM. This CDR3 reads CASSFTGAEGHYGYTF. In DNA form, the CDR3 reads TGTGCCAGCAGTTTTACAGGGGCGGAGGGACACTATGGCTACACCTTC.

The CDR3 loop is CASSLWAEKLFF. In DNA form, the CDR3 reads TGTGCCAGCAGCCTGTGGGCCGAAAAACTGTTTTTT. The V and J genes are TRBV3-1 (or the pseudogene TRBV3-2) and TRBJ1-4; D is ambiguous. The germline CDR1 and CDR2 sequences are LGHDT and YNNKEL (reference sequence). V was cut by 4 bases and J by 8 bases, with 8 bases left in between. This CDR3 spans 12 amino acids.

V usage is TRBV6-6 and J usage is TRBJ2-1; 7 nucleotides align to TRBD2. V was pared by 7 bases and J by 8 bases, with 11 bases of the junction left unmatched. The CDR3 has 14 residues. CDR1 and CDR2 (germline): MNHNY, SVGAGI (reference sequence). This CDR3 is CASTPRGGGYEQFF. Written as DNA, the CDR3 is TGTGCCAGCACCCCGCGTGGCGGGGGATATGAGCAGTTCTTC.

This chain connects TRBV15 to TRBJ1-4, with 8 positions matching TRBD1. V gave up 2 bases and J gave up 6 bases; unmatched junction bases: 2. CDR1 LNHNV and CDR2 YYDKDF come from the germline V gene (reference sequence). This CDR3 spans 14 amino acids. CDR3 amino acids: CATSRTGGDEKLFF. Here the CDR3 DNA reads TGTGCCACCAGCAGAACAGGGGGTGATGAAAAACTGTTTTTT.

CDR3 coding DNA: TGTGCCAGCAGCTTCATCAGGTTACCCTACGAGCAGTACTTC. Its protein product is CASSFIRLPYEQYF. The chain couples TRBV7-9 to TRBJ2-7; D gene ambiguous. The germline gives CDR1 SEHNR, CDR2 FQNEAQ (reference sequence). This CDR3 is 14 amino acids long. Between the trimmed V and J ends, which lost 3 bases and 2 bases, there was a span of 11 bases.

The chain employs TRBV6-6 and TRBJ1-1; 7 bases match TRBD1. With V trimmed by 7 bases and J by 4 bases, 9 bases remained unmatched. The CDR3 contains 14 residues. CDR1 and CDR2 (germline): MNHNY, SVGAGI (reference sequence). The CDR3 here is CASTFKGAITEAFF. CDR3 bases: TGTGCCAGCACCTTCAAGGGGGCAATCACTGAAGCTTTCTTT.

The genes are TRBV19 and TRBJ1-2; TRBD1 might be the D (5 bases). Trimming pared 3 bases from V and 4 bases from J, leaving 15 bases between. Germline V gene lookup returns CDR1 LNHDA and CDR2 SQIVND (reference sequence). The CDR3 has 15 amino acids. The CDR3 sequence is CASSMGQIDSYGYTF. The CDR3, as DNA: TGTGCCAGTAGTATGGGCCAGATAGACAGCTATGGCTACACCTTC.

The V call is TRBV4-1, the J call TRBJ2-7; D is ambiguous. The CDR3 runs 11 residues. The germline CDR1 and CDR2 sequences are MGHRA and YSYEKL. Between the trimmed V and J ends, which lost 3 bases and 7 bases, there was a span of 7 bases. Here the CDR3 reads CASSQSGEQYF. CDR3 in DNA: TGCGCCAGCAGCCAGTCAGGAGAGCAGTACTTC.

This chain connects TRBV4-1 to TRBJ1-4, with TRBD1 identical over 7 bases. V lost 5 bases and J lost 0; bases outside the gene matches: 9. Per germline, CDR1 MGHRA and CDR2 YSYEKL. The length of the CDR3 is 17 residues. The DNA of the CDR3 is TGCGCCAGCAGCTCAACAGGGGCGCCGGCAACTAATGAAAAACTGTTTTTT. It codes for CASSSTGAPATNEKLFF.

This chain connects TRBV3-1 (or the pseudogene TRBV3-2) to TRBJ2-3, with TRBD2 as a possible D gene (6 bases). The CDR3 totals 16 residues. V lost 1 base and J lost 1, with 12 bases in between. Germline values: CDR1 LGHDT, CDR2 YNNKEL (reference sequence). CDR3 in amino acids: CASSQAPGLRTDTQYF. CDR3 DNA sequence: TGTGCCAGCAGCCAAGCTCCGGGACTCCGCACAGATACGCAGTATTTT.

This rearrangement joins TRBV28 to TRBJ2-4, with TRBD1 matching over 8 bases. The trim removed 2 bases at V and 7 bases at J, leaving 4 bases unmatched. The germline V gene has CDR1 MDHEN and CDR2 SYDVKM. The CDR3 runs 14 residues. This chain's CDR3 is CASSLLGQGNIQYF. CDR3 sequence (DNA): TGTGCCAGCAGTTTACTCGGACAGGGCAACATTCAGTACTTC.

This clone was counted once. The chain is built from TRBV11-2 and TRBJ1-1; weak D call: TRBD1 (5 bases). Trimming stripped 4 bases from V and 2 bases from J, with 8 bases between. The CDR3 sequence is 13 residues long. Germline CDR1 is SGHAT and CDR2 is FQNNGV. Here the CDR3 reads CASSSDSNTEAFF. Written as DNA, the CDR3 is TGTGCCAGCAGCTCTGACAGTAACACTGAAGCTTTCTTT. The full variable domain, in which reference TRBV11-2 and TRBJ1-1 provide the parts outside the CDR3, is EAGVAQSPRYKIIEKRQSVAFWCNPISGHATLYWYQQILGQGPKLLIQFQNNGVVDDSQLPKDRFSAERLKGVDSTLKIQPAKLEDSAVYLCASSSDSNTEAFFGQGTRLTVV.